The present T cell receptor (beta chain) was sequenced within a study of cytomegalovirus exposure and HLA in healthy donors. Study-level background: The approximately 120 validation repertoires used the same platform as the 666 first-cohort repertoires, a later analysis reported. General observations from the study: The study labeled 150 to 200 TCR beta chains cytomegalovirus-associated.

The germline V and J ends were trimmed by 3 bases and 5 bases, with 11 bases remaining between them. Germline V CDR1 and CDR2: GTSNPN, SVGIG (reference sequence). The CDR3 is made up of 13 amino acids. The donors were members of the validation cohort, which comprised about 130 subjects and was separate from the first cohort of 666 subjects. This clone was observed a handful of times. The antigen remains undetermined. The method was immunoSEQ multiplex PCR; TCRdb's version includes in-frame clones alone and lacks a portion of them. The data hold 150,000 to 200,000 clones, with around nine tenths observed a single time.

V usage is TRBV30 and J usage is TRBJ1-5; weak D call: TRBD1 (6 bases). Sample: PBMCs. The TCR comes from a man aged 30 to 39 in good health and CMV-seropositive. CDR3 region: CAWSDQGYQPQHF. The CDR3 DNA reads as TGTGCCTGGAGCGATCAGGGGTATCAGCCCCAGCATTTT.